The 24 T cell receptor beta chains reported below all come from one sample, sequenced in a study of T cell responses to AZD1222 COVID-19 vaccine. Generated by immunoSEQ multiplex PCR, the TCRdb table keeps only in-frame clones and is missing some. The table lists roughly 120,000 clones, 89% of them singletons. The source was peripheral blood, collected on day 0 of AZD1222 vaccination. The receptors originated from an adult in good health.

This chain connects TRBV3-1 (or the pseudogene TRBV3-2) to TRBJ1-1, with a tentative D call TRBD1 (5 bases). The CDR3 covers 14 residues. The V end was cut by 5 bases, the J end by 4 bases, with 14 bases between. The germline gives CDR1 LGHDT, CDR2 YNNKEL (reference sequence). The CDR3 sequence is CASSSEGRGTEAFF. Written as DNA, the CDR3 is TGTGCCAGCAGCAGCGAGGGGAGGGGCACTGAAGCTTTCTTT.

V gene TRBV19 combines with J gene TRBJ1-1, with 9 bases lining up with TRBD1. The V and J ends lost 9 bases and 1 base, in that order; junction bases with no gene match: 3. The CDR3 sequence is 13 residues long. CDR1 is LNHDA, CDR2 SQIVND, per germline (reference sequence). CDR3 bases: TGTGCCAGCCTGACAGGGGGGAACACTGAAGCTTTCTTT. Its protein product is CASLTGGNTEAFF.

The V gene is TRBV11-2, the J gene TRBJ1-6; TRBD1 matches at 10 bases. V was pared by 5 bases and J by 9 bases, with 4 bases of the junction left unmatched. Germline assignment: CDR1 SGHAT and CDR2 FQNNGV. The CDR3 is 14 residues long. This CDR3 reads CASSQDRGRSPLHF. The CDR3 nucleotides read TGTGCCAGCAGCCAAGACAGGGGGCGTTCACCCCTCCACTTT.

The V gene is TRBV28, the J gene TRBJ1-5; D remains ambiguous. V was shortened by 4 bases and J by 5 bases, with 12 bases between the two germline ends. The germline CDR1 and CDR2 sequences are MDHEN and SYDVKM. The CDR3 extends over 14 amino acids. The CDR3 DNA sequence: TGTGCCAGCAGTTCCCTAGGACCCTATCAGCCCCAGCATTTT. This encodes CASSSLGPYQPQHF.

DNA of the CDR3: TGTGCCAGCAGTTTCGGACTAGCGGGAAACAATGAGCAGTTCTTC. It is translated as CASSFGLAGNNEQFF. The rearrangement links TRBV27 to TRBJ2-1; TRBD2 agrees at 12 bases. The V segment lost 3 bases and the J segment 5 bases; nucleotides outside the gene matches: 2. Germline V gene lookup returns CDR1 MNHEY and CDR2 SMNVEV (reference sequence). CDR3 length: 15 amino acids.

The gene calls are TRBV20-1 and TRBJ1-2; D remains ambiguous. Trimming removed 6 bases from V and 5 bases from J, with 10 bases in between. The length of the CDR3 is 11 residues. Germline lookup yields CDR1 DFQATT and CDR2 SNEGSKA (reference sequence). CDR3 bases: TGCAGTGCCAAGAGAGCTTATGGCTACACCTTC. Encoded protein: CSAKRAYGYTF.

The V gene is TRBV5-5, the J gene TRBJ1-5; D is unclear. The V end lost 1 base, the J end lost 4 bases, and 12 bases lay between the germline ends. This CDR3 comprises 15 residues. CDR1 is SGHKS and CDR2 is YYEKEE in the germline V gene (reference sequence). CDR3 sequence reads: CASSLSQATNQPQHF. CDR3 DNA sequence: TGTGCCAGCAGCTTGAGTCAGGCGACGAATCAGCCCCAGCATTTT.

The sample holds one count of this clone. V gene TRBV4-3 combines with J gene TRBJ2-5, with 7 positions matching TRBD2. V was pared by 1 base and J by 5 bases, with 7 bases of the junction left unmatched. This CDR3 comprises 15 residues. The germline gives CDR1 LGHNA, CDR2 YSLEER. The CDR3 loop reads CASSQGLADGETQYF. Here the CDR3 DNA reads TGCGCCAGCAGCCAAGGACTAGCAGATGGGGAGACCCAGTACTTC.

V usage is TRBV28 and J usage is TRBJ1-5, with a weak D call TRBD1 (6 bases). The germline gives CDR1 MDHEN, CDR2 SYDVKM. Deletions cut 5 bases from V and 4 bases from J, with 27 bases between. The CDR3 is 19 amino acids. The CDR3 bases are TGTGCCAGCAGTCAATTAACCCTGACAGGCCGGCTGGGAAATCAGCCCCAGCATTTT. This encodes CASSQLTLTGRLGNQPQHF.

J is TRBJ1-2 and V is TRBV19; D gene ambiguous. The germline V gene encodes CDR1 LNHDA and CDR2 SQIVND (reference sequence). There are 15 residues in the CDR3. The V end was cut by 3 bases, the J end by 0 bases, with 11 bases between. The CDR3 DNA reads TGTGCCAGTAGTATGCCTCGACCATCTAACTATGGCTACACCTTC. This translates into CASSMPRPSNYGYTF.

This rearrangement joins TRBV5-6 to TRBJ1-1, with D unclear. Germline V gene lookup returns CDR1 SGHDT and CDR2 YYEEEE. Trimming stripped 1 base from V and 1 base from J, with 8 bases between. This CDR3 contains 14 residues. Written as DNA, the CDR3 is TGTGCCAGCAGCTTGATCGTGACGAACACTGAAGCTTTCTTT. Protein: CASSLIVTNTEAFF. Full variable domain (missing parts from reference TRBV5-6 and TRBJ1-1): DAGVTQSPTHLIKTRGQQVTLRCSPKSGHDTVSWYQQALGQGPQFIFQYYEEEERQRGNFPDRFSGHQFPNYSSELNVNALLLGDSALYLCASSLIVTNTEAFFGQGTRLTVV.

The J gene is TRBJ2-7, the V gene TRBV3-1 (or the pseudogene TRBV3-2), with D possibly being TRBD1 (6 bases). V was cut by 5 bases and J by 7 bases, with 15 bases left in between. Germline CDR1 is LGHDT and CDR2 is YNNKEL (reference sequence). This CDR3 spans 13 amino acids. CDR3 amino acids: CASSSLGAGEQYF. As DNA, the CDR3 is TGTGCCAGCAGCTCCCTGGGGGCAGGGGAGCAGTACTTC.

The chain combines TRBV30 with TRBJ2-5; a weak D match, TRBD1 (6 bases). Germline-derived CDR1 and CDR2 are GTSNPN and SVGIG (reference sequence). V was shortened by 0 bases and J by 7 bases, with 12 bases between the two germline ends. CDR3 size: 13 residues. DNA of the CDR3: TGTGCCTGGAGTGTGGCCCCAGGGGTGACCCAGTACTTC. Amino acids: CAWSVAPGVTQYF.

This clone came up once. The CDR3 nucleotides are TGTGCCAGCAGCCGGAAGGGGGCAGGCTGTGAAGCTTTCTTT. It translates to CASSRKGAGCEAFF. V usage is TRBV3-1 (or the pseudogene TRBV3-2) and J usage is TRBJ1-1; 7 bases agree with TRBD1. Germline-derived CDR1 and CDR2 are LGHDT and YNNKEL (reference sequence). The CDR3 has 14 amino acids. V lost 4 bases, J lost 7 bases, and 9 bases stayed unmatched.

The V call is TRBV29-1, the J call TRBJ2-1; either TRBD1 or TRBD2 may supply D (5 bases each). The CDR3 totals 16 residues. The germline CDR1 and CDR2 sequences are SQVTM and ANQGSEA. With 7 bases removed from V and 0 bases from J, the gap between germline ends came to 19 bases. The CDR3 region has the DNA TGCAGCGACAGGACAAGTCGGGGAAACTCCTACAATGAGCAGTTCTTC. Encoded protein: CSDRTSRGNSYNEQFF.

This clone appeared once. The chain carries TRBV18 and TRBJ2-1; 9 positions match TRBD1. After removal of 3 bases from V and 6 bases from J, the junction contained 6 bases not matched to a gene. Germline V gene lookup returns CDR1 KGHSH and CDR2 LQKENI. The CDR3 loop spans 15 amino acids. The CDR3 loop is CASSPPGQGSNEQFF. CDR3 sequence (DNA): TGTGCCAGCTCACCCCCGGGACAGGGCAGCAATGAGCAGTTCTTC.

The chain couples TRBV4-1 to TRBJ1-2, with TRBD1 matching over 8 bases. This CDR3 is built from 13 residues. From germline, CDR1 is MGHRA and CDR2 YSYEKL. After removal of 3 bases from V and 7 bases from J, the junction contained 4 bases not matched to a gene. CDR3 sequence (DNA): TGCGCCAGCAGCCAGCAGGGGGCTGGTGGCTACACCTTC. It is translated as CASSQQGAGGYTF.

The chain employs TRBV5-1 and TRBJ1-2, with D hard to call. V lost 0 bases, J lost 5 bases, and 8 bases lay in between. Germline values: CDR1 SGHRS, CDR2 YFSETQ. This CDR3 comprises 13 residues. The CDR3 loop reads CASSLEETYGYTF. DNA for the CDR3: TGCGCCAGCAGCTTGGAGGAAACGTATGGCTACACCTTC.

This clone was seen a single time. This sequence joins TRBV28 and TRBJ1-5; TRBD1 matches at 11 bases. Looked up from germline, CDR1 is MDHEN and CDR2 is SYDVKM. V was clipped by 8 bases and J by 7 bases; unmatched bases: 16. There are 17 residues in the CDR3. CDR3 sequence reads: CASYPSDGTGGWQPQHF. The CDR3 DNA is TGTGCCAGCTATCCGAGCGACGGGACAGGGGGATGGCAGCCCCAGCATTTT.

The chain links TRBV5-6 to TRBJ2-1; D may be TRBD1 (5 bases). The CDR3 length is 14 residues. CDR1 is SGHDT, CDR2 YYEEEE, per germline. V was trimmed by 1 base and J by 15 bases, leaving 20 bases between them. The CDR3 DNA is TGTGCCAGCAGCTTGCCAAAATCAAAGGGGCTCTTGTTCTTC. Its translation: CASSLPKSKGLLFF. Complete variable domain (other parts from reference TRBV5-6 and TRBJ2-1): DAGVTQSPTHLIKTRGQQVTLRCSPKSGHDTVSWYQQALGQGPQFIFQYYEEEERQRGNFPDRFSGHQFPNYSSELNVNALLLGDSALYLCASSLPKSKGLLFFGPGTRLTVL.

This sequence joins TRBV27 and TRBJ1-4; tentatively, D is TRBD1 (6 bases). There are 14 residues in the CDR3. The germline V and J ends were trimmed by 8 bases and 5 bases, with 15 bases remaining between them. Germline values: CDR1 MNHEY, CDR2 SMNVEV (reference sequence). DNA of the CDR3: TGTGCCAGCGGACTCGGACAGTTGAATGAAAAACTGTTTTTT. The encoded protein is CASGLGQLNEKLFF.

This chain links TRBV4-2 with TRBJ2-1; D is uncertain. Germline V gene sequence: CDR1 LGHNA, CDR2 YNFKEQ. The V end was cut by 0 bases, the J end by 6 bases, with 9 bases between. The CDR3 loop spans 14 amino acids. The CDR3 loop is CASSQELGFNEQFF. CDR3 coding DNA: TGTGCCAGCAGCCAAGAATTGGGTTTCAATGAGCAGTTCTTC.

The rearrangement links TRBV6-2 or TRBV6-3 to TRBJ2-5, with a possible D match to TRBD2 (6 bases). The CDR3 is 18 amino acids. V lost 2 bases to trimming and J lost 2 bases, with 21 bases between them. Germline V gene lookup returns CDR1 MNHEY and CDR2 SVGEGT. The CDR3 here is CASSYDSRGSGGQETQYF. The CDR3 coding sequence is TGTGCCAGCAGTTACGATAGCCGGGGGAGCGGCGGGCAAGAGACCCAGTACTTC.

This sequence joins TRBV10-3 and TRBJ1-5; 7 nucleotides line up with TRBD1. Germline loops: CDR1 ENHRY, CDR2 SYGVKD. The junction had 7 bases not matched to a gene; V was cut back by 9 bases and J by 2 bases. The CDR3 has 14 amino acids. DNA of the CDR3: TGTGCCATAAAGGGGGCAACGGGCAATCAGCCCCAGCATTTT. It specifies CAIKGATGNQPQHF.